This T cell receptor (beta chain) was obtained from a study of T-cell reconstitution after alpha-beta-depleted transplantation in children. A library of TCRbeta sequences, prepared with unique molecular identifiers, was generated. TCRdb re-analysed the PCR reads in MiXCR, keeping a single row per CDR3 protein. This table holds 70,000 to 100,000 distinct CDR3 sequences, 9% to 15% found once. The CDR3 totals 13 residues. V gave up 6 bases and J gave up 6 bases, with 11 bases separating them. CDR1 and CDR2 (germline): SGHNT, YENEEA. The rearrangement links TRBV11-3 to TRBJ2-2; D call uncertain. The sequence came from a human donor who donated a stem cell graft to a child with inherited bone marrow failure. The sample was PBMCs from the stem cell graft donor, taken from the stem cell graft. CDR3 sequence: CASRSQAAGELFF. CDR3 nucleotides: TGTGCCAGCAGGTCTCAGGCGGCCGGGGAGCTGTTTTTT. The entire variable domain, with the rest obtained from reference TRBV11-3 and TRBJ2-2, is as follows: EAGVVQSPRYKIIEKKQPVAFWCNPISGHNTLYWYLQNLGQGPELLIRYENEEAVDDSQLPKDRFSAERLKGVDSTLKIQPAELGDSAVYLCASRSQAAGELFFGEGSRLTVL.